This T cell receptor (beta chain) was obtained from a study of blood T cell repertoires in COVID-19. Profiled with immunoSEQ multiplex PCR; TCRdb holds only in-frame clones, not every one. The sample holds over 55,000 clones, 80% to 90% seen once. This CDR3 has 16 amino acids. CDR1 and CDR2 from the germline V gene are MGHDK and SYGVNS. Trimming cost V 2 bases and J 1 base, with 14 bases left between them. V usage is TRBV25-1 and J usage is TRBJ1-1; D is uncertain. Material for sequencing was peripheral blood. This sequence was found in a man in his fifties or sixties with active COVID-19. This CDR3 is CASSEIFGGRNTEAFF. CDR3 sequence (DNA): TGTGCCAGCAGTGAAATCTTTGGCGGCAGGAACACTGAAGCTTTCTTT.